These T cell receptor beta chains were read from a single sample in a study of CXCR3-negative and CXCR3-positive naive CD8 T cells. TCRdb reworked the 5' RACE reads into one entry per CDR3 protein, no DNA. The data include 90,000 to 95,000 distinct CDR3 sequences; the top ten clones carry approximately 1.5%. Sequences were obtained from naive CXCR3- CD8+ T cells from blood. The receptors stem from a human donor in good health. Some clones in this sample may be carry-over from other donors' samples. The CDR3 runs from the conserved cysteine through the conserved F or W.

TRBJ2-1 | 15 | TRBV21-1 | CASSGGGGIGNEQFF
TRBJ1-2 | 13 | TRBV12-3/TRBV12-4 | CASSRDRDYGYTF
TRBJ2-7 | 14 | TRBV12-3/TRBV12-4 | CASTFSLRGSEQYF
TRBJ2-7 | 12 | TRBV28 | CASSLFAYEQYF
TRBJ2-1 | 15 | TRBV13 | CASTQRGHSYNEQFF
TRBJ1-1 | 13 | TRBV10-3 | CAIDSGSHTEAFF
TRBJ1-2 | 14 | TRBV29-1 | CSVDDRGRSHGYTF
TRBJ2-3 | 15 | TRBV4-3 | CASSQENREGDTQYF
TRBJ1-1 | 15 | TRBV11-2 | CASSPLRGANTEAFF
TRBJ2-7 | 14 | TRBV28 | CASGNRGLIDEQYF
TRBJ2-1 | 14 | TRBV7-6 | CASSRTVNGDEQFF
TRBJ2-1 | 15 | TRBV29-1 | CSATPGNRGGNEQFF
TRBJ2-7 | 13 | TRBV4-3 | CASSPIPNYEQYF
TRBJ2-7 | 14 | TRBV19 | CASSIASGSYEQYF
TRBJ2-1 | 14 | TRBV15 | CATSRDWISNEQFF
TRBJ2-1 | 16 | TRBV4-1 | CASSFGTGGWDNEQFF
TRBJ2-7 | 15 | TRBV20-1 | CSARIVGGGNYEQYF
TRBJ1-2 | 12 | TRBV12-3/TRBV12-4 | CASSLDRDGYTF
TRBJ2-3 | 16 | TRBV5-6 | CASSLRLAGVTDTQYF
TRBJ1-5 | 12 | TRBV5-1 | CASSDRNQPQHF
TRBJ2-5 | 15 | TRBV12-3/TRBV12-4 | CASSLARDSQETQYF
TRBJ2-2 | 18 | TRBV7-3 | CASSLIYLAGTNTGELFF
TRBJ1-5 | 15 | TRBV12-3/TRBV12-4 | CASSLEDQVSQPQHF
TRBJ2-3 | 15 | TRBV7-9 | CASSSGWGDTDTQYF
TRBJ2-7 | 14 | TRBV15 | CATSRDRSLYEQYF
TRBJ1-1 | 14 | TRBV4-3 | CASSQDVGNTEAFF
TRBJ2-5 | 14 | TRBV29-1 | CSVKGLAGAETQYF
TRBJ1-2 | 13 | TRBV29-1 | CSVDLSLNYGYTF
TRBJ2-7 | 17 | TRBV4-1 | CASSQDVTGTGTYEQYF
TRBJ2-1 | 13 | TRBV7-9 | CASSTPPNNEQFF
TRBJ2-1 | 13 | TRBV5-4 | CASSGTGPDEQFF
TRBJ1-5 | 15 | TRBV5-5 | CASSFWGNSNQPQHF
TRBJ2-3 | 15 | TRBV6-4 | CASSRLGASTDTQYF
TRBJ1-2 | 16 | TRBV7-3 | CASSSKGDRGHYGYTF
TRBJ2-3 | 16 | TRBV29-1 | CSVEGLAGVVTDTQYF
TRBJ1-1 | 15 | TRBV19 | CASSIGGNTGTEAFF
TRBJ2-2 | 12 | TRBV29-1 | CSVTGHSGELFF
TRBJ2-5 | 14 | TRBV21-1 | CASSPGAVEETQYF
TRBJ2-7 | 15 | TRBV29-1 | CSVEAETGPSYEQYF
TRBJ2-1 | 12 | TRBV20-1 | CSARDPPTEQFF
TRBJ2-7 | 12 | TRBV28 | CASSFNPYEQYF
TRBJ1-1 | 13 | TRBV7-9 | CARSLGRGDEAFF
TRBJ2-7 | 15 | TRBV7-9 | CASSLERESGPEQYF
TRBJ1-2 | 13 | TRBV12-3/TRBV12-4 | CASSLSPRGGYTF
TRBJ1-5 | 11 | TRBV28 | CASSINQPQHF
TRBJ2-3 | 14 | TRBV12-3/TRBV12-4 | CASSVERGRDTQYF
TRBJ2-2 | 13 | TRBV29-1 | CSVVERGTGELFF
TRBJ2-1 | 16 | TRBV11-1 | CASSLTQPSSYNEQFF
TRBJ2-3 | 15 | TRBV27 | CASRSGTGRLDTQYF
TRBJ2-7 | 13 | TRBV20-1 | CSARETTIYEQYF